This T cell receptor beta chain came from a study of regulatory T cells in long-lasting Graves disease. Arm-PCR of CDR3 regions with iRepertoire HTBI primers generated TCR beta libraries. TCRdb reprocessed the multiplex PCR reads with MiXCR, giving one entry per CDR3 protein. The sample holds roughly 610,000 distinct CDR3 sequences; around 15% are singletons and the top ten take around 19%. This CDR3 comprises 13 residues. The V gene lost 6 bases and the J gene lost 2 bases, with 8 bases spanning the gap. Germline V gives CDR1 MNHNS, CDR2 SASEGT. This sample's time point: newly diagnosed GD, antithyroid drugs for less than 3 months. From PBMCs, RNA was extracted and then used to make the TCR library. The patients included were those that came from an endocrinology department in Xi'an, China. These data also featured in a second study, about T cells in Graves' hyperthyroidism and ophthalmopathy. That study reports: Thyroid ultrasound, orbital computed tomography, clinical symptoms, and serum thyroxine and TRAb underpinned diagnoses.

The receptor's source is a woman under 40 with Graves disease. The chain joins TRBV6-1 to TRBJ2-1; the D gene is possibly TRBD2 (6 bases). The sequencing here drew on peripheral blood mononuclear cells (PBMCs), taken at new diagnosis, from a patient treated with antithyroid drugs. As DNA, the CDR3 is TGTGCCAGCAGACGGGAGACCTACAATGAGCAGTTCTTC. As protein: CASRRETYNEQFF.